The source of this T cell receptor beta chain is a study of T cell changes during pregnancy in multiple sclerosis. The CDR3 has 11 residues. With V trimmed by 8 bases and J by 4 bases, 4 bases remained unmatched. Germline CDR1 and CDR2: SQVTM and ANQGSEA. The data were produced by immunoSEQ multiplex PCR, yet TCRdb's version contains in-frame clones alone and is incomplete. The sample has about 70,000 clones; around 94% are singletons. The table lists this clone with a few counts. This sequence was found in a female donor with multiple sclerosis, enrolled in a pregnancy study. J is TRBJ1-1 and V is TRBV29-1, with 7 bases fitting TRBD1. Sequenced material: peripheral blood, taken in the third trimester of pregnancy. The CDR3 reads CSSTGLTEAFF. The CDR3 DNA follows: TGCAGCTCGACAGGGCTCACTGAAGCTTTCTTT.